The subject of this entry is one T cell receptor (beta chain). Per the original methods: Using reference gene primer amplification, nucleated cell counts were estimated. Assay used: immunoSEQ multiplex PCR; TCRdb lists only in-frame clones, some missing. V and J calls plus clone size are reproduced from that table; the DNA served to infer D and trimming. The sample holds 300,000 to 350,000 clones, approximately 88% seen once. This sample stems from a study of blood T cell repertoires in COVID-19. This CDR3 is 13 amino acids long. Trimming removed 5 bases at V and 3 bases at J, with 10 bases between. The V gene's germline CDR1 is MDHEN and CDR2 SYDVKM. Those who participated ranged in age from roughly 18 to 90 years and resided in 20 to 30 US areas. Assignment of participants to cohorts was predicated upon participant-reported clinical history. For recovered donors of Cohort 3, there were two negative PCRs, clearance, or symptom resolution.

The genes are TRBV28 and TRBJ1-2; D uncertain. Sequences were obtained from PBMCs or T cells enriched from blood (not recorded which). This receptor was obtained from a man aged 25-40 years who had recovered from COVID-19. The CDR3 is CASSGPQDYGYTF. In nucleotides, the CDR3 is TGTGCCAGCAGTGGCCCTCAGGACTATGGCTACACCTTC.